This TCR beta chain was observed in a study of OX40 agonist ivuxolimab in advanced cancers. The wider study: Ivuxolimab, an agonist antibody against OX40 (CD134), was given to patients.

This clone was observed once. Clones were read by immunoSEQ multiplex PCR, and TCRdb kept only the in-frame ones, dropping some. The profile shows 75,000 to 80,000 clones, approximately 86% of them singletons. The sequences come from CD4+ or CD8+ T cells sorted from blood, collected in a trial of the OX40 agonist ivuxolimab. The receptor was derived from an adult with an advanced solid tumor such as melanoma, head and neck, liver or kidney cancer.

In nucleotides, the CDR3 is TGTGCCAGTAGAGGGGGGTTTGAAAAACTGTTTTTT. Its protein is CASRGGFEKLFF. J is TRBJ1-4 and V is TRBV19; possibly TRBD1 for D (6 bases). V shed 6 bases and J shed 7 bases, with 9 bases lying between them. CDR3 length: 12 amino acids. The germline CDR1 and CDR2 sequences are LNHDA and SQIVND (reference sequence).